This TCR beta chain was observed in a study of cytomegalovirus exposure and HLA in healthy donors (dated by TCRdb to about 2017). Some background on the complete study: According to an earlier analysis of 587 of the donors, roughly 180 million T cells yielded roughly 110 million unique TCR beta sequences and about 300 Gb of sequence data. An early release that covered 640 HLA-typed donors contained approximately 300 gigabases of sequencing data and 80 million or so unique TCR sequences. HLA typing covered class I and class II loci at four-digit resolution. Alongside the repertoire data, information on donor age, sex, ethnicity and CMV serostatus was compiled. A separate validation cohort of approximately 120 different subjects was used in addition to the 666-subject first cohort. Among about 390 genotyped donors of the cohort, an average of 235,054 unique TCR beta nucleotide sequences were sequenced per donor, roughly 18% of them non-productive. Genome-wide SNP genotypes for about three fifths of the roughly 670 donors were used in a later genetic analysis, which treated that subset as a discovery cohort. Rather than using new phenotypic data, the later analysis identified candidate immune exposures from TCR beta sequences and from how often those sequences occurred across donors. Every repertoire in the discovery cohort had been generated on one and the same sequencing platform. Using immunosequencing, the study profiled T cell repertoires from approximately 700 subjects and related those repertoires to cytomegalovirus serostatus. The number of donors typed differed by locus, with about 620-630 for A, B, C, DRB1 and DQB1, about 500 for DQA1, about 610 for DPA1, and approximately 470 for DPB1. The study combined high-throughput TCR immunosequencing, statistical association of individual TCRs with disease status, and machine learning to predict cytomegalovirus infection status. Of the roughly 400 genotyped donors, over 70% fell in the genetic ancestry cluster associated with self-reported Caucasian donors. Roughly 5 DR-DQ haplotypes were handled as single units for association and clustering, since linkage in the cohort was strong. To decide whether each TCR beta V gene segment behaved as functional or pseudogenic, an earlier analysis of 587 of the donors relied on high-throughput TCR beta sequencing. The aim of the study was to test whether cataloging public T cell receptors could identify signatures of past pathogen exposure. A later analysis re-analyzed previously published TCR beta repertoires from 666 donors and added high-resolution HLA genotyping to study TCR occurrence patterns. Overall study results and their limits: In a later analysis, TCR association rates were found to vary across HLA loci, with the most associated TCRs seen for DRB1 alleles and the fewest for HLA-C alleles. In an earlier analysis of roughly 500 of the donors, most TCR beta V segments appeared in productive rearrangements about 90% or about 30% of the time, broadly matching IMGT annotations. In a later genetic analysis, a missense DCLRE1C variant was associated with V-gene and J-gene trimming of TCR beta chains, and the association was replicated in an independent cohort. Some IMGT-functional V segments, including TRBV6-2 and TRBV6-3, could not be distinguished by the 87-base-pair reads and were therefore excluded. While some public TCRs were present in many individuals, most TCR sequences turned up only very rarely across donors. Because some donors lacked HLA typing at each locus, the association tests relied only on the typed subset. Because counts were too low, approximately 15 rarely observed V segments, including chromosome 9 orphons, were excluded from the earlier analysis of a few hundred of the donors. A later analysis associated approximately 17,000 TCR beta sequences with specific HLA alleles at a false discovery rate of 0.05. Correlated functional status among segregating V segments might be attributable to linkage disequilibrium, but an unknown experimental factor could not be ruled out. A further reported finding was that TCR beta sequences accurately predicted the HLA-A and HLA-B alleles for most subjects in the first cohort. In a later analysis, several top co-occurrence clusters were reported to appear linked to parvovirus B19, influenza, CMV and Epstein-Barr virus. This cohort had only TCR beta chains sequenced, and the lack of alpha or paired-chain data limited which features could be detected. Cytomegalovirus status was reported to be diagnosed by the classifier with high specificity and sensitivity in both the original and validation cohorts. For the cohort, immune exposure information was limited to CMV serostatus. The study listed 150 to 200 TCR beta chains as associated with cytomegalovirus. When HLA alleles, especially DR and DQ, strongly co-occurred, attributing TCR associations to individual alleles was difficult. Compared with equally common non-associated chains, HLA-associated TCR beta chains in a later analysis were more clonally expanded and had lower generation probabilities. A few of the identified cytomegalovirus-associated TCR beta chains were confirmed in vitro to be specific for cytomegalovirus antigens. The authors suggested that the approach could potentially be extended to other disease states and immunological phenotypes. A later analysis found that most CMV-associated TCR beta chains appeared HLA-restricted, with HLA associations seemingly driven largely by CMV exposure. A cluster of highly shared sequence variants was judged likely to represent a technical artifact of the sequencing pipeline. In a later genetic analysis, fewer N-insertions in productive TCRs were reported among donors in an Asian-associated ancestry cluster than the 666-donor mean. Roughly uniform sequencing depth across donors was assumed in presence/absence analyses, although this assumption may not hold.

A word on this clone: Its cognate antigen has yet to be identified. No base-level quality is on record; no much larger clone is a single base apart.

The library was obtained by the immunoSEQ multiplex PCR assay. The multiplex PCR relied on a mix of 60 forward primers for TCR Vbeta segments and 13 reverse primers for TCR Jbeta segments. The CDR3 region of rearranged TCR beta genes was amplified from genomic DNA by a multiplex PCR assay. Amplified TCR beta libraries were sequenced as 87-base-pair reads on the Illumina HiSeq System. The authors' pipeline ran thus. Across the roughly 670 repertoires, a later analysis counted tens of millions of unique TCR beta chains, roughly 11 million of which were shared by at least two donors. To remove PCR and sequencing errors, raw reads were error-corrected and collapsed into unique sequences using a nearest-neighbor algorithm that merged closely related sequences. Alignment of CDR3 sequences to IMGT reference sequences was used to assign V, D and J gene segments. For a sequence to be retained, a match of at least six nucleotides to both a V gene segment and a J gene segment was required. Rearrangements were classified as productive when the CDR3 lacked stop codons and remained in frame with V and J, and all other rearrangements were classified as non-productive. CDR3 was defined by IMGT convention, running from the second conserved V-encoded cysteine to the conserved J-encoded phenylalanine. Sequences without an unambiguous match to a single V gene segment were excluded from the earlier analysis of several hundred of the donors. In an earlier analysis of 587 of the donors, V segments were called functional above 56.7% productive rearrangements and were called segregating when the between-donor standard deviation exceeded 5%. A statistical classification framework was developed to diagnose cytomegalovirus status using the catalog of TCR beta chain sequences. In a later analysis, TCR nucleotide sequences were compared against IMGT/GENE-DB human TR gene sequences so that V and J genes could be assigned. In a later analysis, CDR3 sequences and most-parsimonious VDJ recombination scenarios were assigned using the TCRdist pipeline. In a later analysis, every TCR beta chain was defined by the combination of its CDR3 amino acid sequence and its V-gene family, and reads without a unique V-gene family were dropped. As a way to deal with suspected cross-contamination and a sequencing artifact, a later analysis dropped under 600 nucleotide sequences that were highly shared and had low generation probability. In a later analysis, a clonal expansion index for each public chain was calculated from normalized within-repertoire ranks of inferred template counts. In a later analysis, generation probabilities were computed with a VDJ recombination model fitted to out-of-frame rearrangements, and the resulting probabilities were checked against IGoR. In a later analysis, hypergeometric tests were used to score TCR-TCR, TCR-HLA and TCR-CMV co-occurrence, with a repertoire-size bias correction applied to TCR pairs. To estimate false discovery rates, a later analysis permuted the HLA or CMV assignments 20 times. A later analysis grouped co-occurring TCRs with DBSCAN, adding TCRdist sequence similarity when clustering within HLA-allele-positive subsets. Repertoires with fewer than 30,000 or more than 120,000 public chains were left out of co-occurrence clustering, as were five repertoires with anomalous nucleotide sharing. TCRdb took this table from immuneACCESS and kept in-frame rearrangements with V and J called. Such tables lack part of the clones; where checked against another copy, unresolved V genes explain under half of the gap, and the rest is unexplained. V, J and clone size are taken as reported in that table, and D and trimming were inferred from the DNA itself. The sample includes approximately 79,000 clones, with less than 80% observed a single time. About 9% of the sample rests with the top ten.

Spanning cysteine to phenylalanine, the CDR3 consists of 16 amino acids. Of the read, only the CDR3 DNA is kept; its 48 bases are in frame from base 1. From the germline V gene, CDR1 is SNHLY and CDR2 is FYNNEI. Trimming removed 0 bases from V and 1 base from J, leaving 10 bases between the germline ends. The cohort comprised approximately 700 healthy bone marrow donors. At the time of sampling, every cohort member was nominally healthy, though immune exposures that went unrecorded were likely present. The donor was CMV seropositive and belonged to the group of more than 250 seropositive cohort members. Every donor gave a peripheral blood sample, and the peripheral blood mononuclear cells from that sample were used for TCR beta sequencing. The Qiagen DNeasy Blood Extraction Kit was used to extract genomic DNA from the blood cell samples.

The sequencing sample was made of PBMCs. The source is a man aged 40-55 years in good health and CMV-seropositive. The sequence joins TRBV2 to TRBJ1-5; TRBD1 is a weak D gene call, 5 bases matching. The nucleotides are TGTGCCAGCAGTGAAGCGCAGCCAGGGAGCAATCAGCCCCAGCATTTT. Translated, this gives CASSEAQPGSNQPQHF.